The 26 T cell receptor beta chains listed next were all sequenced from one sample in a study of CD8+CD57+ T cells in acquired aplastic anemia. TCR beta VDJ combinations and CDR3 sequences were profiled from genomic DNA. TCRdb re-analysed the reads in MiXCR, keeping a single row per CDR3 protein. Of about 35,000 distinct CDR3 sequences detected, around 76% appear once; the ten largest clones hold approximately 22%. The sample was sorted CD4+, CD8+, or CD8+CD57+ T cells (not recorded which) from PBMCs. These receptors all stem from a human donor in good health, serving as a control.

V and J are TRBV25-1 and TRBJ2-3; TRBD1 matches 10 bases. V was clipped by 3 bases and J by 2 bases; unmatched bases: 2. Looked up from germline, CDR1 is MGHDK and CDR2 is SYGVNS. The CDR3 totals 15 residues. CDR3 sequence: CASSDDRGPTDTQYF. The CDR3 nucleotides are TGTGCCAGCAGTGACGACAGGGGGCCCACAGATACGCAGTATTTT.

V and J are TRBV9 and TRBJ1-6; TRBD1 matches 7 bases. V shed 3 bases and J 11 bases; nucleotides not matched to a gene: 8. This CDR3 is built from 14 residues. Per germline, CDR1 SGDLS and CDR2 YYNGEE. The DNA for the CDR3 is TGTGCCAGCAGCGGGACAGGCCAGAATCCACCCCTCCACTTT. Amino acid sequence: CASSGTGQNPPLHF.

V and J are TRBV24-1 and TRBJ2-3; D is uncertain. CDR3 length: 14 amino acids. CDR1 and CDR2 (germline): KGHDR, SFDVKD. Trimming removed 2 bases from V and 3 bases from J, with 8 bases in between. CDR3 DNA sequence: TGTGCCACCAGTGATTCGGGTCAGACAGATACGCAGTATTTT. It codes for CATSDSGQTDTQYF.

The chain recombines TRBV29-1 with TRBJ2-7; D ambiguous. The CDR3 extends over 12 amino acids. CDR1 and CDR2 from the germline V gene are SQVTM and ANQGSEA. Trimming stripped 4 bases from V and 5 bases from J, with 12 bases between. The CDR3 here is CSVGEVGHEQYF. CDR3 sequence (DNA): TGCAGCGTTGGAGAGGTGGGTCACGAGCAGTACTTC.

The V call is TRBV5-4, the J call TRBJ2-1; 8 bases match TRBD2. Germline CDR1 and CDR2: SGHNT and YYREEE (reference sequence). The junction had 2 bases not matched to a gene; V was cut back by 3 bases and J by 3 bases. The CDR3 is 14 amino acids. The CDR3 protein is CASSSGLVYNEQFF. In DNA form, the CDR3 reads TGTGCCAGCAGCTCGGGACTAGTCTACAATGAGCAGTTCTTC.

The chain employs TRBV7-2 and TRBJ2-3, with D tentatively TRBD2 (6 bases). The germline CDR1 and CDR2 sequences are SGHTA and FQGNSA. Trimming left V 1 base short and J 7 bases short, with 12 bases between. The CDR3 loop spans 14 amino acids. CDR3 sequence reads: CASSLVRSGNTQYF. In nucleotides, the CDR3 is TGTGCCAGCAGCTTAGTGCGTAGCGGAAATACGCAGTATTTT.

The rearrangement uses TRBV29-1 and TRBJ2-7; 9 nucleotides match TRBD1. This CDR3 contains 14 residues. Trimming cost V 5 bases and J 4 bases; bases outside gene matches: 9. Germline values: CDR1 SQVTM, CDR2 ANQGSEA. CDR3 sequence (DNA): TGCAGCGTTAGGGAAGGGACAGGGAAATACGAGCAGTACTTC. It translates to CSVREGTGKYEQYF.

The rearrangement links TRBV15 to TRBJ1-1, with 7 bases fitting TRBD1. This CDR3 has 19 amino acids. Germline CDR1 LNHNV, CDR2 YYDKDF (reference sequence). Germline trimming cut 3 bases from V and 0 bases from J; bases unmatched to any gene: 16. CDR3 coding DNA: TGTGCCACCAGCAGGAGGACAGGCCTCCAAGGCCATATGAACACTGAAGCTTTCTTT. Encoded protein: CATSRRTGLQGHMNTEAFF.

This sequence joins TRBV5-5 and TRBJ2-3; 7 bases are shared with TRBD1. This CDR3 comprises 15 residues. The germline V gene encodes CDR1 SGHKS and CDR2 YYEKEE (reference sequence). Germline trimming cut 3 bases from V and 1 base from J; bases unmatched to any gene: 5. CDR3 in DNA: TGTGCCAGCAGCTCGGGACAGTTTGGCACAGATACGCAGTATTTT. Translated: CASSSGQFGTDTQYF.

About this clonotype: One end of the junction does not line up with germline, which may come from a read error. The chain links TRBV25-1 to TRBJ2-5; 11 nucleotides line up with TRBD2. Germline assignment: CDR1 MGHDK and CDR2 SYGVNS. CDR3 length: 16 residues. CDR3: CAGSQLLAGGIKIQYF. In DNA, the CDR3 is TGTGCCGGCAGCCAGCTCCTAGCGGGGGGTATAAAGATCCAGTACTTC.

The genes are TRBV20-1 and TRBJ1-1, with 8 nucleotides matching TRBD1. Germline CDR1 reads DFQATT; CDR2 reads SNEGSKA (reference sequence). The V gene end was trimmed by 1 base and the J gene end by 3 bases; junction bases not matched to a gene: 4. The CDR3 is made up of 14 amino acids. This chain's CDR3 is CSARARGHDTEAFF. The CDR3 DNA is TGCAGTGCTAGAGCCAGGGGGCATGACACTGAAGCTTTCTTT.

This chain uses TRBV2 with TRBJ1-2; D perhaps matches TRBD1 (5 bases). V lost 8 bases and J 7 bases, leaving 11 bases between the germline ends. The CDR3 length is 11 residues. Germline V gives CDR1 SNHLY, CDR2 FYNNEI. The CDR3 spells CASVAGTGYTF. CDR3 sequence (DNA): TGTGCCAGCGTGGCAGGGACTGGCTACACCTTC.

The CDR3 loop reads CSAQGQGFQPQHF. CDR3 bases: TGCAGTGCTCAGGGACAGGGTTTCCAGCCCCAGCATTTT. V gene TRBV20-1 combines with J gene TRBJ1-5; 9 bases are a match to TRBD1. CDR1 DFQATT and CDR2 SNEGSKA come from the germline V gene (reference sequence). The CDR3 sequence is 13 residues long. V shed 5 bases and J 7 bases; nucleotides not matched to a gene: 6.

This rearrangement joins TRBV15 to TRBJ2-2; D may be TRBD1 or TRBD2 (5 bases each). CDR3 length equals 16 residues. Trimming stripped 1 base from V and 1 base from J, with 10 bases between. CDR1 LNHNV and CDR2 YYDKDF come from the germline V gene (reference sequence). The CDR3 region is CATSRVGTGNTGELFF. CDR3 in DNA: TGTGCCACCAGCAGAGTGGGGACGGGGAACACCGGGGAGCTGTTTTTT.

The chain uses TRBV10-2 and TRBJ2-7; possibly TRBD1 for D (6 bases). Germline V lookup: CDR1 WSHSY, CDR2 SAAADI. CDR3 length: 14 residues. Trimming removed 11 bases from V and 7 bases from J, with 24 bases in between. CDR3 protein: CAAIGGGISREQYF. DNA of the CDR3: TGCGCCGCAATAGGTGGGGGCATCTCAAGAGAGCAGTACTTC.

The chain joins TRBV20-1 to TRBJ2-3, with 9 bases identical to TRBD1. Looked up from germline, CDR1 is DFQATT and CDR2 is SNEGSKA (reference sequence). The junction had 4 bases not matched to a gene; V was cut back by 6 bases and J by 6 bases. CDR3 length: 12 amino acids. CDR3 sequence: CSARQGGDTQYF. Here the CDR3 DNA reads TGCAGTGCGAGACAGGGGGGGGATACGCAGTATTTT.

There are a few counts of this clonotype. The CDR3 is CATSGSMWSNSPLHF. The CDR3 DNA is TGTGCCACCAGCGGGTCCATGTGGTCGAATTCACCCCTCCACTTT. The rearrangement joins TRBV15 to TRBJ1-6; D not certain. V was cut by 5 bases and J by 7 bases, with 15 bases left in between. Germline V gives CDR1 LNHNV, CDR2 YYDKDF (reference sequence). CDR3 length: 15 amino acids.

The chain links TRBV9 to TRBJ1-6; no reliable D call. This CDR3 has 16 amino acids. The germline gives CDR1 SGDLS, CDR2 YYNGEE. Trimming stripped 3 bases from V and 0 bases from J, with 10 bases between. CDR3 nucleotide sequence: TGTGCCAGCAGCGCGCAAGGTCACTCCTATAATTCACCCCTCCACTTT. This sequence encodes CASSAQGHSYNSPLHF.

The CDR3 nucleotides read TGTGCCAGCAGGGAGGTGCCTGGAAACACCATATATTTT. It is translated as CASREVPGNTIYF. V and J are TRBV7-9 and TRBJ1-3; no clear D. CDR1 SEHNR and CDR2 FQNEAQ come from the germline V gene (reference sequence). This CDR3 comprises 13 residues. V lost 6 bases to trimming and J lost 2 bases, with 8 bases between them. Based on the CDR3 plus reference TRBV7-9 and TRBJ1-3, the full variable domain is DTGVSQNPRHKITKRGQNVTFRCDPISEHNRLYWYRQTLGQGPEFLTYFQNEAQLEKSRLLSDRFSAERPKGSFSTLEIQRTEQGDSAMYLCASREVPGNTIYFGEGSWLTVV.

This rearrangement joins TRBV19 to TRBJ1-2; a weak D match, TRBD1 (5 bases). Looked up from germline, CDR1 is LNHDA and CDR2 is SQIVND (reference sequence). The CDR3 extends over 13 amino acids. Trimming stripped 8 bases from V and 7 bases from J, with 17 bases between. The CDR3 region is CASCLTHGGGYTF. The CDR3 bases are TGTGCCAGTTGTCTCACCCACGGGGGTGGCTACACCTTC.

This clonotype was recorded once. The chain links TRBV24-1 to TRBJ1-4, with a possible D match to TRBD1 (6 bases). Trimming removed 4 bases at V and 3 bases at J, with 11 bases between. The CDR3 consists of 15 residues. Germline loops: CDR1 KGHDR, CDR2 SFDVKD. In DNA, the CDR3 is TGTGCCACCAGTGACCCCCAGGGGCCTAATGAAAAACTGTTTTTT. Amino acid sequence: CATSDPQGPNEKLFF.

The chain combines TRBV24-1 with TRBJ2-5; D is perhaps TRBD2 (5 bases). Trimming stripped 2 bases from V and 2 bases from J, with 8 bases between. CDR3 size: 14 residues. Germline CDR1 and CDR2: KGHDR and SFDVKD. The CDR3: CATSDSSGQETQYF. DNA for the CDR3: TGTGCCACCAGTGATTCCAGCGGACAAGAGACCCAGTACTTC.

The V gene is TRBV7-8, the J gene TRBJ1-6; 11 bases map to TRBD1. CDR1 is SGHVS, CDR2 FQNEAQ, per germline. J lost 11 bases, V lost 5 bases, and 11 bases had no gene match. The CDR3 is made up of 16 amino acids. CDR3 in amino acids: CASSQGQGQGDPPLHF. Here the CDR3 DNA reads TGTGCCAGCAGCCAAGGACAGGGACAGGGGGATCCACCCCTCCACTTT.

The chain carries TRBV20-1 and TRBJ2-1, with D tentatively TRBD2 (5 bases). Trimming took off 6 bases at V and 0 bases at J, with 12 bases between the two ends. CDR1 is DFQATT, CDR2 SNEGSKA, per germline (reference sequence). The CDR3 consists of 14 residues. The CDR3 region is CSARGPDSYNEQFF. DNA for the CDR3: TGCAGTGCACGCGGGCCGGACTCCTACAATGAGCAGTTCTTC.

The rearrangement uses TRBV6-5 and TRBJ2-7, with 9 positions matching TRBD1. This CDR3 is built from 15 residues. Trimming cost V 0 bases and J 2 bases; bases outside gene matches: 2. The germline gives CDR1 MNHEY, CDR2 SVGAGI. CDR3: CASSYSGQGAYEQYF. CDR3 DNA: TGTGCCAGCAGTTACTCGGGACAGGGTGCCTACGAGCAGTACTTC.

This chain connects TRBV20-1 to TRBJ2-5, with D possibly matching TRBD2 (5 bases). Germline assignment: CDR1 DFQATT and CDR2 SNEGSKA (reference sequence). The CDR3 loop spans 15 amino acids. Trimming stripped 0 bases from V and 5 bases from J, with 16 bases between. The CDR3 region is CSARDLVEGGETQYF. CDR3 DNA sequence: TGCAGTGCTAGAGATCTGGTAGAGGGTGGGGAGACCCAGTACTTC.